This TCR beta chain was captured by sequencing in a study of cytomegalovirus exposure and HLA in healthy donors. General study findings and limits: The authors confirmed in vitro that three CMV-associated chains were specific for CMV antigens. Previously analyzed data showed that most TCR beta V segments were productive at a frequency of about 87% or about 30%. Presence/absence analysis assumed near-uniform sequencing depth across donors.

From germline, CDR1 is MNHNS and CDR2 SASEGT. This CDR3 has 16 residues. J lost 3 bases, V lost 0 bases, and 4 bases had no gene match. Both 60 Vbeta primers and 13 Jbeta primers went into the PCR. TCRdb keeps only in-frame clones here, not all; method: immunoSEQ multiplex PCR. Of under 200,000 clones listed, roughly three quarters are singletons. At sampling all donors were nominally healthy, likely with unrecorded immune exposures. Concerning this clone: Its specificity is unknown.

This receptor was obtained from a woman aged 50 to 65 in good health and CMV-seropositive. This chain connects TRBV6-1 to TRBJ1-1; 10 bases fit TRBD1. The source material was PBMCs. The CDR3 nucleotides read TGTGCCAGCAGTGAAGCGGGACAGGGGATAGACACTGAAGCTTTCTTT. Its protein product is CASSEAGQGIDTEAFF.